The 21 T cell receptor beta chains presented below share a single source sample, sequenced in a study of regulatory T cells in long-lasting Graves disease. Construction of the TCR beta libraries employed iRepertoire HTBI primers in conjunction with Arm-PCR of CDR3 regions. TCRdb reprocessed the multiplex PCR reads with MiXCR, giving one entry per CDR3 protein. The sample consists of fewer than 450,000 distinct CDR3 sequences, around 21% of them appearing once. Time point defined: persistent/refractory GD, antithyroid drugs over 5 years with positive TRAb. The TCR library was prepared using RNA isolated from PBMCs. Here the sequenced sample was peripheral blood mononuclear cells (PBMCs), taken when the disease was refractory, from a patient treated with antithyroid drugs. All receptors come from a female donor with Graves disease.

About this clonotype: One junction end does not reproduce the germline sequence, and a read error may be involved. Here the CDR3 DNA reads TGTGCCAGCAGCCCCCCAGCGGGAGAAGGGTACAATGAGCAGTCCTTC. Protein product: CASSPPAGEGYNEQSF. The chain employs TRBV28 and TRBJ2-1; 8 bases match TRBD2. The CDR3 extends over 16 amino acids. CDR1 and CDR2 (germline): MDHEN, SYDVKM. Full variable domain (rest looked up from reference TRBV28 and TRBJ2-1): DVKVTQSSRYLVKRTGEKVFLECVQDMDHENMFWYRQDPGLGLRLIYFSYDVKMKEKGDIPEGYSVSREKKERFSLILESASTNQTSMYLCASSPPAGEGYNEQSFGPGTRLTVL.

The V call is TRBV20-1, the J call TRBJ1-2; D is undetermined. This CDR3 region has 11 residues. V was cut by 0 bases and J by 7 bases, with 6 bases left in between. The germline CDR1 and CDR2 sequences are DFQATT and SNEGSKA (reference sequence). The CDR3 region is CSARDSSGYTF. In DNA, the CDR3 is TGCAGTGCTAGAGACAGTAGTGGCTACACCTTC.

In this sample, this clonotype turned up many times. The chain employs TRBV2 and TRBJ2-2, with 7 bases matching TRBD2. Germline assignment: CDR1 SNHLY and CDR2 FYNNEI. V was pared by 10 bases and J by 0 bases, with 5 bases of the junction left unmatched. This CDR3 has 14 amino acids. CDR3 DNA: TGTGCCACTAGAGGACTAGCGAACACCGGGGAGCTGTTTTTT. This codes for CATRGLANTGELFF.

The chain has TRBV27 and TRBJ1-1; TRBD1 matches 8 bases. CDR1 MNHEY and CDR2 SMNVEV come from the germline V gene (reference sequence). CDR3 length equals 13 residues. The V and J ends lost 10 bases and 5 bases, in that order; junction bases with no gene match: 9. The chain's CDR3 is CAIKRQGSTEAFF. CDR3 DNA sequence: TGTGCCATCAAGAGACAGGGGAGTACTGAAGCTTTCTTT.

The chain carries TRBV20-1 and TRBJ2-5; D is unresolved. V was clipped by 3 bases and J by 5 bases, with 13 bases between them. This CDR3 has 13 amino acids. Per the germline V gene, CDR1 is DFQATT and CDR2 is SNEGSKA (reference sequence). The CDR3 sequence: CSARPSGIETQYF. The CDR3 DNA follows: TGCAGTGCTAGGCCCTCGGGTATCGAGACCCAGTACTTC.

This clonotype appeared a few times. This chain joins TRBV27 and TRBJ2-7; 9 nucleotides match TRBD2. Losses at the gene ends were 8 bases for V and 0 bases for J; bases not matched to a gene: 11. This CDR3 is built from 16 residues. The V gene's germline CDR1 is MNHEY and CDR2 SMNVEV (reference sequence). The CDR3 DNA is TGTGCCAGCTGGGGGACTAGCAGCTCGACCTCCTACGAGCAGTACTTC. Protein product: CASWGTSSSTSYEQYF.

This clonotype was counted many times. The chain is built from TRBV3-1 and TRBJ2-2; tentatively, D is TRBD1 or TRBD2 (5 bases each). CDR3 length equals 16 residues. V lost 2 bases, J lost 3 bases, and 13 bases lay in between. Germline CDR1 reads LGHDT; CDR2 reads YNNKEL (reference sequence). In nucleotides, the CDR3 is TGTGCCAGCAGCCAACGAGTTCAGGGAGACACCGGGGAGCTGTTTTTT. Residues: CASSQRVQGDTGELFF.

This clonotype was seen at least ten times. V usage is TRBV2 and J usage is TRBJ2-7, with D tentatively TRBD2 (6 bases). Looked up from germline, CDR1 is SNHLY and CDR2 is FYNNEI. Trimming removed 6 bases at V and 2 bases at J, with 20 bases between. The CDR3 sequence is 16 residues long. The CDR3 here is CASRPRETAIAYEQYF. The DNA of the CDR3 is TGTGCCAGCAGACCCCGGGAGACAGCTATAGCCTACGAGCAGTACTTC.

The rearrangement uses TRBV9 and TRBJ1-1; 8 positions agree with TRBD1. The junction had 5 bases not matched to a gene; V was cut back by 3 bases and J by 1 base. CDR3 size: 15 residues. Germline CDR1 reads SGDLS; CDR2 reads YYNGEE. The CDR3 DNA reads TGTGCCAGCAGCGCGACAGGGGCCCGGAACACTGAAGCTTTCTTT. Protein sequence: CASSATGARNTEAFF.

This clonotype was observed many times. The CDR3 bases are TGTGCCAGCAGTCAAAGGGGGCTAGCGGGAGCCTACGAGCAGTACTTC. It encodes CASSQRGLAGAYEQYF. The chain links TRBV2 to TRBJ2-7; 10 nucleotides agree with TRBD2. CDR1 is SNHLY, CDR2 FYNNEI, per germline. The CDR3 runs to 16 residues. Trimming cost V 5 bases and J 2 bases; bases outside gene matches: 9.

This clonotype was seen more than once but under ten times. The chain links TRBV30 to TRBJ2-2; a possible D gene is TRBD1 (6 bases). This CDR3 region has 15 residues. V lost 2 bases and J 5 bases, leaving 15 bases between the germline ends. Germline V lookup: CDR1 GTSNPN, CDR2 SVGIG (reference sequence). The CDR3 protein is CAWSPGARVTGELFF. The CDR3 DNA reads TGTGCCTGGAGTCCAGGGGCCCGTGTGACCGGGGAGCTGTTTTTT. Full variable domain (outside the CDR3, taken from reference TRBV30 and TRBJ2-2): SQTIHQWPATLVQPVGSPLSLECTVEGTSNPNLYWYRQAAGRGLQLLFYSVGIGQISSEVPQNLSASRPQDRQFILSSKKLLLSDSGFYLCAWSPGARVTGELFFGEGSRLTVL.

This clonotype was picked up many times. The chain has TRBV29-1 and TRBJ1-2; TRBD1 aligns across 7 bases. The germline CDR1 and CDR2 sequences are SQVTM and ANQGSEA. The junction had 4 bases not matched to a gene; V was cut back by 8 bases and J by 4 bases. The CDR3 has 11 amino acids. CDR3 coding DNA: TGCAGCACTGACAGGGCCTATGGCTACACCTTC. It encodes CSTDRAYGYTF.

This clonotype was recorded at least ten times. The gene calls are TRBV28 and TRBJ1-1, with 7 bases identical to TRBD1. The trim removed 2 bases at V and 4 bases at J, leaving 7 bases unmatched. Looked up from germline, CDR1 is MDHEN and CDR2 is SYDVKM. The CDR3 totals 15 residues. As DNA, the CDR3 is TGTGCCAGCAGTTTACTCCAGGGGGGGAGCACTGAAGCTTTCTTT. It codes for CASSLLQGGSTEAFF.

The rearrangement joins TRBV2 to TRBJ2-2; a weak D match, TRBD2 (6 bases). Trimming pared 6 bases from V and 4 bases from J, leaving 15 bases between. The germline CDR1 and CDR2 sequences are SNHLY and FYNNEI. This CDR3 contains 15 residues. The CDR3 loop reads CASSPAGRGTGELFF. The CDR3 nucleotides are TGTGCCAGCAGCCCCGCGGGGCGCGGCACCGGGGAGCTGTTTTTT. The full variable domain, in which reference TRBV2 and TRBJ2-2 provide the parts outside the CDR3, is EPEVTQTPSHQVTQMGQEVILRCVPISNHLYFYWYRQILGQKVEFLVSFYNNEISEKSEIFDDQFSVERPDGSNFTLKIRSTKLEDSAMYFCASSPAGRGTGELFFGEGSRLTVL.

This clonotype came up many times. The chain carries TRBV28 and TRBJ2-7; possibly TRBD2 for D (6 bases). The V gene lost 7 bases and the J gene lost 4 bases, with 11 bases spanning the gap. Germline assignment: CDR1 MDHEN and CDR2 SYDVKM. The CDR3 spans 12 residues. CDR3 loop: CASKGGVYEQYF. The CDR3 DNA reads TGTGCCAGCAAAGGAGGGGTTTACGAGCAGTACTTC.

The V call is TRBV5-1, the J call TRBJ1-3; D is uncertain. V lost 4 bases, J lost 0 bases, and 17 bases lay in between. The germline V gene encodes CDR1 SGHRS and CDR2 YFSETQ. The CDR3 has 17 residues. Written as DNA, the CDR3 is TGCGCCAGCAGCCTCCTAAGCACCCCGAGCTCTGGAAACACCATATATTTT. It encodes CASSLLSTPSSGNTIYF. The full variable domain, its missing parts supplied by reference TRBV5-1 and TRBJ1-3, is KAGVTQTPRYLIKTRGQQVTLSCSPISGHRSVSWYQQTPGQGLQFLFEYFSETQRNKGNFPGRFSGRQFSNSRSEMNVSTLELGDSALYLCASSLLSTPSSGNTIYFGEGSWLTVV.

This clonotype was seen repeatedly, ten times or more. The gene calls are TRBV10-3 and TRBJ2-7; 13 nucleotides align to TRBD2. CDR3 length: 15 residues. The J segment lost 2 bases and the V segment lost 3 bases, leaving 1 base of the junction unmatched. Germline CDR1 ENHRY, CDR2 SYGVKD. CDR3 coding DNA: TGTGCCATCAGTGAAGGGACTAGCGGGGCCTACGAGCAGTACTTC. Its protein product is CAISEGTSGAYEQYF.

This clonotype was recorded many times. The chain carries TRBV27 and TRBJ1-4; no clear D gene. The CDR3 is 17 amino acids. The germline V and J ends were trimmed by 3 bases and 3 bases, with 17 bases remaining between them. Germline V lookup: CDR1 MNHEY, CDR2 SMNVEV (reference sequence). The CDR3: CASSFRQASPPNEKLFF. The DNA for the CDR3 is TGTGCCAGCAGTTTCCGGCAGGCTTCCCCACCTAATGAAAAACTGTTTTTT. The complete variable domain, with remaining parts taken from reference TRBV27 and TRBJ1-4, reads EAQVTQNPRYLITVTGKKLTVTCSQNMNHEYMSWYRQDPGLGLRQIYYSMNVEVTDKGDVPEGYKVSRKEKRNFPLILESPSPNQTSLYFCASSFRQASPPNEKLFFGSGTQLSVL.

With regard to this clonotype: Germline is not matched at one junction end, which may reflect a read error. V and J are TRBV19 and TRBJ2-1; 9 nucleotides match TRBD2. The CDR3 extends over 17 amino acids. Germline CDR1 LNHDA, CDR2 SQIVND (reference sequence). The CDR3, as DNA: TGTGCCAGTAGACAACCCATACTAGCGGGTGCCTCCAATGAGCAGCTCTTC. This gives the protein CASRQPILAGASNEQLF.

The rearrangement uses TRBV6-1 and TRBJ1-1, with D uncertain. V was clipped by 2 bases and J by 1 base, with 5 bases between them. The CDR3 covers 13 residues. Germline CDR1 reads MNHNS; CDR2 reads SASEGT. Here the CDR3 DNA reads TGTGCCAGCAGTGAACGAGAGAACACTGAAGCTTTCTTT. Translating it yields CASSERENTEAFF.

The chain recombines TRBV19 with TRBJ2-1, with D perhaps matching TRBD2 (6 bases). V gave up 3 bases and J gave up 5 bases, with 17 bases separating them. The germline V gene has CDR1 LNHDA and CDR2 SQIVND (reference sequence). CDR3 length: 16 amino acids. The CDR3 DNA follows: TGTGCCAGTAGTATGGGGGGAATAGCGATCGACAATGAGCAGTTCTTC. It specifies CASSMGGIAIDNEQFF.